This T cell receptor beta chain was sequenced in a study of response to subunit inactivated influenza vaccine. In TCRdb, the RT-PCR reads were re-called with MiXCR into one record per CDR3 protein. The data hold more than 600,000 distinct CDR3 sequences, with approximately 17% observed a single time. This CDR3 region has 17 residues. The junction had 15 bases not matched to a gene; V was cut back by 1 base and J by 6 bases. The germline V gene has CDR1 SGHAT and CDR2 FQNNGV. On this clonotype: Antigen unknown.

Points from the study as a whole: Seasonal influenza vaccination, on each occasion, was suggested by the authors to recruit few new T cells.

This sequence joins TRBV11-2 and TRBJ2-7; TRBD2 matches at 7 bases. The specimen was PBMCs from blood, collected about 5 days after vaccination. This clonotype originated in a man aged 50 or older who received an inactivated influenza vaccine. CDR3 in amino acids: CASSLVSSGALRGEQYF. CDR3 coding DNA: TGTGCCAGCAGCTTAGTGTCTAGCGGAGCTCTGAGAGGCGAGCAGTACTTC.